This TCR beta chain was profiled in a study of molecular identifiers for immune sequencing clone quantification. Points on this clonotype: The antigen is undetermined. A much bigger clone sits one base away, suggesting this may be a read error. This CDR3 is missing its conserved last phenylalanine or tryptophan, likely due to a read error.

TCRdb passed the PCR reads through MiXCR, listing each CDR3 protein once. This table has 35,000 or so distinct CDR3 sequences, approximately 17% appearing once. The study's findings and limits: Clones with over 20 RNA copies captured over 97% of effector molecules but under 1% of naive ones.

Trimming cost V 1 base and J 5 bases, with 14 bases left between them. The CDR3 extends over 15 amino acids. Per the germline V gene, CDR1 is LGHDT and CDR2 is YNNKEL (reference sequence). This receptor was identified in a human donor in good health. Some libraries in this study had Jurkat cell RNA spiked in. The V and J genes are TRBV3-1 and TRBJ1-1; no definite D call. Material for sequencing was naive CD8+ T cells from blood, with Jurkat cell RNA spiked in. Subset in this sample: FACS-sorted CD8+CD4-CCR7+CD45RA+ naive T cells. As DNA, the CDR3 is TGTGCCAGCAGCCAAGTGGGTCCCGGGAGGACTGAAGCTTTCCTT. Translated: CASSQVGPGRTEAFL.